The 8 T cell receptor beta chains below come from one sample, sequenced in a study of TIL therapy for anti-PD-1-resistant metastatic lung cancer. This was the immunoSEQ v3 assay. The repertoire was sequenced with immunoSEQ multiplex PCR; TCRdb's copy has only in-frame clones and lacks some. The sample includes about 20,000 clones, around 82% of them seen just once. This sample's time point: pre-treatment sample, taken before nivolumab and TIL therapy. The sequenced sample was blood, obtained at baseline. The receptors stem from a person between 30 and 79 years old with non-small cell lung cancer.

This chain joins TRBV5-5 and TRBJ2-7; TRBD2 might be the D (6 bases). Between the trimmed V and J ends, which lost 2 bases and 5 bases, there was a span of 14 bases. The CDR3 extends over 14 amino acids. Looked up from germline, CDR1 is SGHKS and CDR2 is YYEKEE (reference sequence). CDR3 bases: TGTGCCAGCAGCTTACAGGTTGCGGGACACGAGCAGTACTTC. It yields the protein CASSLQVAGHEQYF.

This sequence joins TRBV7-2 and TRBJ1-2, with D possibly matching TRBD1 (5 bases). The CDR3 is 13 amino acids. Germline-derived CDR1 and CDR2 are SGHTA and FQGNSA. Deletions cut 5 bases from V and 5 bases from J, with 12 bases between. The CDR3 protein is CASSPPGTYGYTF. CDR3 nucleotide sequence: TGTGCCAGCAGCCCCCCAGGGACTTATGGCTACACCTTC.

This chain joins TRBV19 and TRBJ2-7; weak D call: TRBD1 (7 bases). This CDR3 contains 14 residues. V lost 1 base and J lost 5, with 12 bases in between. The germline gives CDR1 LNHDA, CDR2 SQIVND (reference sequence). As DNA, the CDR3 is TGTGCCAGTAGTATAGGGAGGGGGCGGAACGAGCAGTACTTC. This codes for CASSIGRGRNEQYF.

This clone has just one count. This sequence joins TRBV18 and TRBJ2-2, with TRBD1 as a possible D gene (6 bases). CDR3 length: 16 amino acids. V gave up 3 bases and J gave up 5 bases, with 16 bases separating them. CDR1 and CDR2 (germline): KGHSH, LQKENI. The CDR3 DNA reads as TGTGCCAGCTCACCCCTCTCAGGGGAACTGACCGGGGAGCTGTTTTTT. This encodes CASSPLSGELTGELFF. Full variable domain (outside the CDR3, taken from reference TRBV18 and TRBJ2-2): NAGVMQNPRHLVRRRGQEARLRCSPMKGHSHVYWYRQLPEEGLKFMVYLQKENIIDESGMPKERFSAEFPKEGPSILRIQQVVRGDSAAYFCASSPLSGELTGELFFGEGSRLTVL.

This sequence joins TRBV5-4 and TRBJ1-6; D unclear. Trimming cost V 0 bases and J 7 bases, with 11 bases left between them. CDR1 is SGHNT and CDR2 is YYREEE in the germline V gene (reference sequence). CDR3 length: 15 amino acids. The CDR3 region has the DNA TGTGCCAGCAGCTTGGGTGTGGGTGGGAATTCACCCCTCCACTTT. Protein sequence: CASSLGVGGNSPLHF.

The chain recombines TRBV19 with TRBJ2-1; 14 bases map to TRBD2. The CDR3 is 15 residues long. Per germline, CDR1 LNHDA and CDR2 SQIVND (reference sequence). J lost 15 bases, V lost 3 bases, and 10 bases had no gene match. CDR3 in DNA: TGTGCCAGTAGTATTACGAAGACTAGCGGGGGGGCCCCGTTCTTC. Its protein is CASSITKTSGGAPFF.

CDR3 sequence reads: CASSFSGGWQETQYF. DNA of the CDR3: TGTGCCAGCAGTTTTTCGGGAGGGTGGCAAGAGACCCAGTACTTC. The gene calls are TRBV28 and TRBJ2-5, with TRBD2 matching over 8 bases. This CDR3 region has 15 residues. CDR1 MDHEN and CDR2 SYDVKM come from the germline V gene. J lost 2 bases, V lost 3 bases, and 5 bases had no gene match.

The chain is built from TRBV7-2 and TRBJ2-5, with 9 nucleotides matching TRBD2. J lost 4 bases, V lost 6 bases, and 21 bases had no gene match. Germline loops: CDR1 SGHTA, CDR2 FQGNSA. The CDR3 has 19 amino acids. As DNA, the CDR3 is TGTGCCAGCAGTTTGGTTATGGGCCTAGCGGGATGGGAAGGAGAGACCCAGTACTTC. Translation: CASSLVMGLAGWEGETQYF.